A single sample gave rise to the 9 T cell receptor beta chains below, sequenced in a study of vaccination and CD4 T cells after COVID-19. Once obtained from cultured CD4+ T cells, the DNA was sequenced using the Oncomine TCR Beta short-read assay. TCRdb reprocessed the PCR reads with MiXCR, giving one entry per CDR3 protein. The repertoire holds a few thousand distinct CDR3 sequences, with 17% as singletons. What these receptors recognize is not known. Treatment specified: roughly nine-day PBMC culture with coronavirus spike peptide pools or control peptides (ViraFEST assay). The sample taken for sequencing was CD4+ T cells from blood, cultured in vitro. These receptor sequences come from a human donor who had recovered from COVID-19.

This rearrangement joins TRBV19 to TRBJ2-3; weak D call: TRBD1 (6 bases). The CDR3 extends over 13 amino acids. V dropped 4 bases and J dropped 6 bases, with 11 bases sitting between them. Germline lookup yields CDR1 LNHDA and CDR2 SQIVND (reference sequence). CDR3 residues: CASSSTGRDTQYF. CDR3 in DNA: TGTGCCAGTAGTAGTACAGGGCGCGATACGCAGTATTTT.

V is TRBV2 and J is TRBJ1-3; possible D gene TRBD1, 5 bases. Trimming pared 3 bases from V and 6 bases from J, leaving 12 bases between. There are 14 residues in the CDR3. Germline V gives CDR1 SNHLY, CDR2 FYNNEI. The CDR3 DNA reads TGTGCCAGCAGTGACCAGGGTTTCGAAAACACCATATATTTT. This codes for CASSDQGFENTIYF.

V gene TRBV5-4 combines with J gene TRBJ1-2; D is possibly TRBD1 (5 bases). The length of the CDR3 is 13 residues. V lost 4 bases and J lost 11, with 18 bases in between. The germline gives CDR1 SGHNT, CDR2 YYREEE (reference sequence). Here the CDR3 reads CASSRSGLTIYTF. The CDR3 DNA sequence: TGTGCCAGCAGCCGCTCGGGACTCACTATATACACCTTC.

This sequence joins TRBV6-1 and TRBJ1-3; TRBD1 matches 7 bases. The CDR3 covers 14 residues. V lost 6 bases to trimming and J lost 2 bases; unmatched junction nucleotides: 4. Germline assignment: CDR1 MNHNS and CDR2 SASEGT. The CDR3 DNA reads as TGTGCCAGCAGATCGGGACAGACTGGAAACACCATATATTTT. Amino acid sequence: CASRSGQTGNTIYF.

The chain employs TRBV12-5 and TRBJ2-1, with D uncertain. The CDR3 totals 17 residues. In germline, CDR1 is LGHNT, CDR2 FRNRAP. Trimming took 6 bases from V and 2 from J, leaving 20 bases between them. As DNA, the CDR3 is TGTGCTAGTGGGCGTGACCTCCTAACGTTGACCTACAATGAGCAGTTCTTC. Protein product: CASGRDLLTLTYNEQFF.

In its sample, this clonotype is medium-sized (0.01 to 0.1%). The chain combines TRBV27 with TRBJ1-2; D possibly corresponds to TRBD1 (6 bases). Trimming took off 3 bases at V and 8 bases at J, with 13 bases between the two ends. The CDR3 has 13 residues. The V gene's germline CDR1 is MNHEY and CDR2 SMNVEV (reference sequence). CDR3 sequence reads: CASSLRGAQGYTF. CDR3 bases: TGTGCCAGCAGTTTGAGGGGGGCGCAGGGCTACACCTTC.

V and J are TRBV6-1 and TRBJ1-1; TRBD1 aligns across 12 bases. Germline CDR1 is MNHNS and CDR2 is SASEGT. The CDR3 totals 14 residues. V was pared by 7 bases and J by 6 bases, with 6 bases of the junction left unmatched. The CDR3, as DNA: TGTGCCAGCATGGGACAGGGGGCCTGGGCTGAAGCTTTCTTT. It is translated as CASMGQGAWAEAFF.

The chain has TRBV11-2 and TRBJ2-5, with 8 bases that match TRBD2. The CDR3 runs to 13 residues. The V segment lost 4 bases and the J segment 2 bases; nucleotides outside the gene matches: 0. Germline lookup yields CDR1 SGHAT and CDR2 FQNNGV. The CDR3 is CASSSGGQETQYF. In DNA, the CDR3 is TGTGCCAGCAGCTCGGGGGGGCAAGAGACCCAGTACTTC. Supplemented by reference TRBV11-2 and TRBJ2-5, the full variable domain reads EAGVAQSPRYKIIEKRQSVAFWCNPISGHATLYWYQQILGQGPKLLIQFQNNGVVDDSQLPKDRFSAERLKGVDSTLKIQPAKLEDSAVYLCASSSGGQETQYFGPGTRLLVL.

This clonotype came up a few times. The rearrangement links TRBV6-1 to TRBJ2-1; 15 nucleotides match TRBD2. The junction had 7 bases not matched to a gene; V was cut back by 8 bases and J by 8 bases. The germline V gene has CDR1 MNHNS and CDR2 SASEGT. The CDR3 length is 15 residues. The CDR3 DNA is TGTGCCAGCCGGACTAGCGGGGGGGCGACATATGAGCAGTTCTTC. It translates to CASRTSGGATYEQFF.